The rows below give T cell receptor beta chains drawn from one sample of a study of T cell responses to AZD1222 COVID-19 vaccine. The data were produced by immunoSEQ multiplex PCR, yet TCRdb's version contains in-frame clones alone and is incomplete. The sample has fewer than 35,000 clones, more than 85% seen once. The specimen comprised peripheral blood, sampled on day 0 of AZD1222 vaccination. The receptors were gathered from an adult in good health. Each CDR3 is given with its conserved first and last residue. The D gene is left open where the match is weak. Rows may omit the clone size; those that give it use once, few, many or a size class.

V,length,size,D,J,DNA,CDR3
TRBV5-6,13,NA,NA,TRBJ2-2,TGTGCCAGCAGCTTAGTCGGTTTAGGGGAGCTGTTTTTT,CASSLVGLGELFF
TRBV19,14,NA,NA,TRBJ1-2,TGTGCCAGTAGACCCTCCGGGGAGCGGTATGGCTACACCTTC,CASRPSGERYGYTF
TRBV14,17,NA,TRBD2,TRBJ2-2,TGTGCCAGCAGCCAAGACCGTATGCGGGGGGGTTCCGGGGAGCTGTTTTTT,CASSQDRMRGGSGELFF
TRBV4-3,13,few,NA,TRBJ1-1,TGCGCCAGCAGCCAAACACTGAACACTGAAGCTTTCTTT,CASSQTLNTEAFF
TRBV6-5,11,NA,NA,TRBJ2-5,TGTGCCAGCAGTCAGAGAGAGACCCAGTACTTC,CASSQRETQYF
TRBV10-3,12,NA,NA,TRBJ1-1,TGTGCCATCAGTGAGTCGGTCGGGGAAGCTTTCTTT,CAISESVGEAFF
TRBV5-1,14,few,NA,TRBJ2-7,TGCGCCAGCAGCGATGATACAGGTCAGGGGGAGCAGTACTTC,CASSDDTGQGEQYF
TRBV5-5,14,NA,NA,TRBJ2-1,TGTGCCAGCAGCCTGGATTATCTACGCGATGAGCAGTTCTTC,CASSLDYLRDEQFF
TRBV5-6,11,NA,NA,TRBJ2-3,TGTGCCAGCAGCTTGCGTTCGACGCAGTATTTT,CASSLRSTQYF
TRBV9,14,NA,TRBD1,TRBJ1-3,TGTGCCAGCGGATTAACAGGGGGCGGAAACACCATATATTTT,CASGLTGGGNTIYF
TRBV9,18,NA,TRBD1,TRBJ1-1,TGTGCCAGCAGCGTAGCTGGGCAGGGGGGCCATAGGGGCACTGAAGCTTTCTTT,CASSVAGQGGHRGTEAFF
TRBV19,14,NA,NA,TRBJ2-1,TGTGCCAGTAGTATTAACTGGGCGGACAATGAGCAGTTCTTC,CASSINWADNEQFF
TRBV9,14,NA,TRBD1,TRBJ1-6,TGTGCCAGCAGCGTGACAGGGAATAATTCACCCCTCCACTTT,CASSVTGNNSPLHF
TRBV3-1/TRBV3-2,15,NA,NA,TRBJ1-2,TGTGCCAGCAGCAAAGGGGAAATCGGATCCTATGGCTACACCTTC,CASSKGEIGSYGYTF
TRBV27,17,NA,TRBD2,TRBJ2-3,TGTGCCAGCAGTTCTCCTCTACGGCGGGGGGGCAGAGATACGCAGTATTTT,CASSSPLRRGGRDTQYF
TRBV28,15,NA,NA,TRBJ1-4,TGTGCCAGCAGTTTATATCCGGGTGGGTCGGAAAAACTGTTTTTT,CASSLYPGGSEKLFF
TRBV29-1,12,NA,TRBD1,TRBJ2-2,TGCAGCGGGAACAGGGGCACCGGGGAGCTGTTTTTT,CSGNRGTGELFF
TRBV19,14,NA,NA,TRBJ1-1,TGTGCCAGTAGTATAAACAGCATGAACACTGAAGCTTTCTTT,CASSINSMNTEAFF
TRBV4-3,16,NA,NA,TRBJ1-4,TGCGCCAGCAGCCAAGATTTACCCCAGGGGAATGAAAAACTGTTTTTT,CASSQDLPQGNEKLFF
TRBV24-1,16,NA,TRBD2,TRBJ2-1,TGTGCCACCAGTGATTCCCCGGAGCGGGGGGTCAATGAGCAGTTCTTC,CATSDSPERGVNEQFF
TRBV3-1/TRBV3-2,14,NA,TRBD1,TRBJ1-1,TGTGCCAGCAGCCCGGAGGGACAGGGGACTGAAGCTTTCTTT,CASSPEGQGTEAFF
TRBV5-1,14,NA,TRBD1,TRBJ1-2,TGCGCCAGCAGCTTGGGACAGGGGAACTATGGCTACACCTTC,CASSLGQGNYGYTF
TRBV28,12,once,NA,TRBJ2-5,TGTGCCAGCAGTTCCCCAGTTAGGACCCAGTACTTC,CASSSPVRTQYF
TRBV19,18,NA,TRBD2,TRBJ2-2,TGTGCCAGTAGTTCCGGGACTAGCGGGGGGGCCGGTCCCGGGGAGCTGTTTTTT,CASSSGTSGGAGPGELFF
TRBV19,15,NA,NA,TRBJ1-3,TGTGCCAGTAGTATTGCCGGCACCCCTGGAAACACCATATATTTT,CASSIAGTPGNTIYF